A single sample is the source of the 31 T cell receptor beta chains below, sequenced in a study of monozygotic twins with inflammatory bowel disease. TCRdb reprocessed the 5' RACE reads and reports one entry per CDR3 protein, with no DNA. The sample includes about 110,000 distinct CDR3 sequences. What was sequenced was blood. These receptors came from a human donor with ulcerative colitis or Crohn's disease, or a healthy co-twin of an affected twin (not recorded which).

The chain carries TRBV5-1 and TRBJ2-3; TCRdb lists TRBD2, though no DNA is available to test this call. This CDR3 region has 17 residues. Germline CDR1 is SGHRS and CDR2 is YFSETQ. CDR3 in amino acids: CASSGTSGRLVADTQYF. The variable domain in full, completed from reference TRBV5-1 and TRBJ2-3, reads KAGVTQTPRYLIKTRGQQVTLSCSPISGHRSVSWYQQTPGQGLQFLFEYFSETQRNKGNFPGRFSGRQFSNSRSEMNVSTLELGDSALYLCASSGTSGRLVADTQYFGPGTRLTVL.

The chain recombines TRBV20-1 with TRBJ1-6; TCRdb outputs TRBD1, but without DNA this stays unchecked. Germline V gives CDR1 DFQATT, CDR2 SNEGSKA (reference sequence). There are 13 residues in the CDR3. CDR3 loop: CSARTGPNSPLHF.

This CDR3 is CASSQDQWDRGDNEQFF. The chain is built from TRBV4-3 and TRBJ2-1; TCRdb selects TRBD1, and the lack of DNA leaves this call unchecked. The CDR3 consists of 17 residues. Germline CDR1 reads LGHNA; CDR2 reads YSLEER.

V usage is TRBV29-1 and J usage is TRBJ1-2; the D gene TCRdb calls, TRBD1, cannot be checked with no DNA. This CDR3 region has 14 residues. CDR1 and CDR2 (germline): SQVTM, ANQGSEA. The CDR3 is CSVDTHSRGYGYTF.

The rearrangement links TRBV7-2 to TRBJ2-3. Germline V lookup: CDR1 SGHTA, CDR2 FQGNSA. CDR3 length equals 12 residues. CDR3 protein: CASSLVSDTQYF.

The chain is built from TRBV28 and TRBJ1-1; TCRdb returns TRBD1, unconfirmable since there is no DNA. Germline CDR1 is MDHEN and CDR2 is SYDVKM. This CDR3 is built from 14 residues. CDR3 residues: CASSLSFDSTEAFF.

The chain combines TRBV27 with TRBJ2-7. Germline CDR1 MNHEY, CDR2 SMNVEV (reference sequence). The CDR3 has 13 residues. The CDR3 reads CASSPRWAHEQYF.

The CDR3 reads CSAPFPSGVRGRAKYF. The rearrangement uses TRBV20-1 and TRBJ2-3; the TCRdb call, TRBD2, lacks DNA for checking. The CDR3 is made up of 16 amino acids. Germline values: CDR1 DFQATT, CDR2 SNEGSKA (reference sequence).

This clonotype is medium-sized by frequency. The chain joins TRBV6-5 to TRBJ2-7; the D gene TCRdb calls, TRBD2, cannot be checked with no DNA. Germline loops: CDR1 MNHEY, CDR2 SVGAGI. This CDR3 comprises 14 residues. CDR3 protein: CASRLAGFIYEQYF.

The rearrangement joins TRBV30 to TRBJ2-3; without DNA, the TCRdb call of TRBD1 cannot be checked. The CDR3 consists of 15 residues. Germline assignment: CDR1 GTSNPN and CDR2 SVGIG (reference sequence). CDR3 protein: CAWNSGQGLTDTQYF. Combining the CDR3 with reference TRBV30 and TRBJ2-3 gives the whole variable domain SQTIHQWPATLVQPVGSPLSLECTVEGTSNPNLYWYRQAAGRGLQLLFYSVGIGQISSEVPQNLSASRPQDRQFILSSKKLLLSDSGFYLCAWNSGQGLTDTQYFGPGTRLTVL.

The chain has TRBV7-9 and TRBJ1-2; no DNA is available, so the TRBD1 call from TCRdb remains unchecked. This CDR3 region has 16 residues. The germline CDR1 and CDR2 sequences are SEHNR and FQNEAQ (reference sequence). The chain's CDR3 is CASSLAIRGLFYGYTF.

J is TRBJ2-5 and V is TRBV10-3; TCRdb calls TRBD1, which cannot be checked without DNA. Germline assignment: CDR1 ENHRY and CDR2 SYGVKD. The CDR3 has 16 amino acids. CDR3 protein: CAISESPSGAEETQYF.

The chain uses TRBV11-2 and TRBJ2-7; with no DNA, the TCRdb D assignment of TRBD1 cannot be verified. Germline V CDR1 and CDR2: SGHAT, FQNNGV. The CDR3 is made up of 12 amino acids. CDR3 protein: CASSLDRDEQYF.

V usage is TRBV7-9 and J usage is TRBJ2-3; TCRdb selects TRBD1, and the lack of DNA leaves this call unchecked. The length of the CDR3 is 14 residues. The germline V gene encodes CDR1 SEHNR and CDR2 FQNEAQ (reference sequence). CDR3 sequence reads: CASSSLVNGIAQYF.

The chain combines TRBV28 with TRBJ2-7; TCRdb designates TRBD1, a call that cannot be tested without DNA. The CDR3 has 13 residues. Germline assignment: CDR1 MDHEN and CDR2 SYDVKM. The CDR3 reads CASGRGSSYEQYF.

The chain carries TRBV28 and TRBJ2-7; absent DNA, TCRdb's TRBD1 call cannot be checked. The CDR3 runs 14 residues. The germline V gene has CDR1 MDHEN and CDR2 SYDVKM. CDR3 sequence: CASSPPDRGNEQYF.

J is TRBJ2-7 and V is TRBV7-2; TCRdb indicates TRBD1, and absent DNA this call remains unverified. CDR3 length: 15 amino acids. Germline CDR1 SGHTA, CDR2 FQGNSA. CDR3 amino acids: CASSERGGVLYEQYF. Full variable domain (rest looked up from reference TRBV7-2 and TRBJ2-7): GAGVSQSPSNKVTEKGKDVELRCDPISGHTALYWYRQSLGQGLEFLIYFQGNSAPDKSGLPSDRFSAERTGGSVSTLTIQRTQQEDSAVYLCASSERGGVLYEQYFGPGTRLTVT.

The chain is built from TRBV13 and TRBJ2-7; TCRdb's D gene call, TRBD2, goes unchecked for lack of DNA. The CDR3 covers 17 residues. Germline values: CDR1 PRHDT, CDR2 FYEKMQ (reference sequence). CDR3 sequence reads: CASSYGPRLAGTYEQYF.

The V and J genes are TRBV10-3 and TRBJ2-3; absent DNA, TCRdb's TRBD1 call cannot be checked. Germline-derived CDR1 and CDR2 are ENHRY and SYGVKD. The CDR3 is 13 amino acids. The CDR3 region is CAIEGASTDTQYF.

This rearrangement joins TRBV4-3 to TRBJ2-7; the D gene TCRdb calls, TRBD2, cannot be checked with no DNA. This CDR3 region has 17 residues. In germline, CDR1 is LGHNA, CDR2 YSLEER. The chain's CDR3 is CASSHGLTNGRLYEQYF.

This clonotype shows up as medium-sized (0.01 to 0.1%) by frequency. The J gene is TRBJ2-3, the V gene TRBV29-1; without DNA, the TCRdb call of TRBD2 cannot be checked. CDR3 length: 14 amino acids. From germline, CDR1 is SQVTM and CDR2 ANQGSEA. CDR3 sequence: CSVEGGRGTDTQYF.

This chain joins TRBV4-3 and TRBJ1-3; TCRdb designates TRBD1, a call that cannot be tested without DNA. The CDR3 consists of 20 residues. Germline V gene sequence: CDR1 LGHNA, CDR2 YSLEER. This chain's CDR3 is CASSQATGWIIRGLWNTIYF.

This chain uses TRBV5-6 with TRBJ1-6; TCRdb picks TRBD1, but there is no DNA to check that call. The length of the CDR3 is 14 residues. The germline CDR1 and CDR2 sequences are SGHDT and YYEEEE. CDR3 amino acids: CASSRTEYNSPLHF.

The chain couples TRBV21-1 to TRBJ2-2; without DNA, the TCRdb call of TRBD2 cannot be checked. TRBV21-1 is described as a pseudogene. This CDR3 spans 17 amino acids. The CDR3 sequence: CASSKEGGRADNGELFF.

This chain connects TRBV5-1 to TRBJ1-1. CDR1 and CDR2 from the germline V gene are SGHRS and YFSETQ. The CDR3 extends over 13 amino acids. The CDR3: CASSLVEGTEAFF.

The chain has TRBV20-1 and TRBJ2-5. Germline V gene data show CDR1 as DFQATT and CDR2 as SNEGSKA (reference sequence). The CDR3 is made up of 14 amino acids. CDR3 amino acids: CSARATGYQETQYF.

This chain joins TRBV11-3 and TRBJ2-7. Germline CDR1 and CDR2: SGHNT and YENEEA. The CDR3 runs to 15 residues. CDR3 sequence reads: CASSLDSGTSYEQYF.

The chain couples TRBV20-1 to TRBJ1-4; absent DNA, TCRdb's TRBD1 call cannot be checked. The CDR3 totals 15 residues. Germline values: CDR1 DFQATT, CDR2 SNEGSKA (reference sequence). The CDR3 protein is CSARESEQANEKLFF.

CDR3 protein: CAIEPSGRRTDTQYF. The chain employs TRBV27 and TRBJ2-3; TCRdb gives TRBD2 as the D gene, but with no DNA this cannot be confirmed. CDR1 and CDR2 (germline): MNHEY, SMNVEV (reference sequence). CDR3 size: 15 residues.

The V call is TRBV19, the J call TRBJ2-1; there is no DNA to check the TCRdb D call of TRBD2. Germline CDR1 LNHDA, CDR2 SQIVND (reference sequence). The CDR3 extends over 16 amino acids. The CDR3 here is CASSMGSSGRVDEQFF.

J is TRBJ1-1 and V is TRBV6-2 or TRBV6-3. CDR1 and CDR2 (germline): MNHEY, SVGEGT. CDR3 size: 14 residues. CDR3 protein: CASSYEMGYTEAFF.